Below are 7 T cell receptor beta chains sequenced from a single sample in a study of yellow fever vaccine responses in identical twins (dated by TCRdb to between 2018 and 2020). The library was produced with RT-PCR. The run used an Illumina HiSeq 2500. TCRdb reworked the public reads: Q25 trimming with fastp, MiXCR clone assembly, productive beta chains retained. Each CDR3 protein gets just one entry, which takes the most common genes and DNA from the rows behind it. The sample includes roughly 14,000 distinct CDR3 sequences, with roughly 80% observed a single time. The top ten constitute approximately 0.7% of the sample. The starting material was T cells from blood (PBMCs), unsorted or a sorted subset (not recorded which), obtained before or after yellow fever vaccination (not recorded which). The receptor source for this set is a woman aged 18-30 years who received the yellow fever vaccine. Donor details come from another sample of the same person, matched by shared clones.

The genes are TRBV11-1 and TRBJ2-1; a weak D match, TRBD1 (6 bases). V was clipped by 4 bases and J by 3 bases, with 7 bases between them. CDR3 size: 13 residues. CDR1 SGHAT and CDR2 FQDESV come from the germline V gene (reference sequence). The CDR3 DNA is TGTGCCAGCAGCTCGGACAGCTACAATGAGCAGTTCTTC. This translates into CASSSDSYNEQFF.

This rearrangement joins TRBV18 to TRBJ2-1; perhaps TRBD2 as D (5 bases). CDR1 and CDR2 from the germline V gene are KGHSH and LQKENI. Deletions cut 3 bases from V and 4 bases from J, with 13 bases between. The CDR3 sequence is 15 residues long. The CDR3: CASSPSAVVYNEQFF. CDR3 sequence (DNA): TGTGCCAGCTCACCCTCAGCGGTTGTATACAATGAGCAGTTCTTC. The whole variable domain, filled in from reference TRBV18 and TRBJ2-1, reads NAGVMQNPRHLVRRRGQEARLRCSPMKGHSHVYWYRQLPEEGLKFMVYLQKENIIDESGMPKERFSAEFPKEGPSILRIQQVVRGDSAAYFCASSPSAVVYNEQFFGPGTRLTVL.

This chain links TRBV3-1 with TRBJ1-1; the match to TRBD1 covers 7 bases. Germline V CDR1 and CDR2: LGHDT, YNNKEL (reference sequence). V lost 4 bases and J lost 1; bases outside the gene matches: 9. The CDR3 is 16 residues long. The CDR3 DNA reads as TGTGCCAGCAGCCCTACAGGGGTTCAGAAGAACACTGAAGCTTTCTTT. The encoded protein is CASSPTGVQKNTEAFF.

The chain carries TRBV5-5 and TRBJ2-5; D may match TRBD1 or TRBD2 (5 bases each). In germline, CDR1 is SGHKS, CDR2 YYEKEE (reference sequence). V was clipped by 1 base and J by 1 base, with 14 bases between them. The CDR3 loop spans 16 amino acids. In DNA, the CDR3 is TGTGCCAGCAGCTTGATCGGGGCCCCTACCCAAGAGACCCAGTACTTC. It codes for CASSLIGAPTQETQYF. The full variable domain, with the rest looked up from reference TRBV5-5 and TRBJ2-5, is DAGVTQSPTHLIKTRGQQVTLRCSPISGHKSVSWYQQVLGQGPQFIFQYYEKEERGRGNFPDRFSARQFPNYSSELNVNALLLGDSALYLCASSLIGAPTQETQYFGPGTRLLVL.

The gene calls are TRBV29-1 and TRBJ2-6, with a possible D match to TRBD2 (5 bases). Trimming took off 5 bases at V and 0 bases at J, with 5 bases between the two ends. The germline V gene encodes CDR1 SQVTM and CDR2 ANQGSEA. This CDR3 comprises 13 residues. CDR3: CSVRGSGANVLTF. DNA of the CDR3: TGCAGCGTTCGGGGCTCTGGGGCCAACGTCCTGACTTTC.

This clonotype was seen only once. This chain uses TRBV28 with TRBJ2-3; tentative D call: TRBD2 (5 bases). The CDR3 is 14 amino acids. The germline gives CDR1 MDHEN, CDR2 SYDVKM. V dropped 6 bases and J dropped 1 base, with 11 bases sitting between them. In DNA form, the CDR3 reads TGTGCCAGCAGACTCGCCGGGGGCACAGATACGCAGTATTTT. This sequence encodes CASRLAGGTDTQYF.

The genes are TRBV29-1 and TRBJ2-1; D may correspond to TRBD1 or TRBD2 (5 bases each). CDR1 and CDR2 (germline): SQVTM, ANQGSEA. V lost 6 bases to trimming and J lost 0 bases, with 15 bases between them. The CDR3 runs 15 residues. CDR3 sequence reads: CSVPGGGSSYNEQFF. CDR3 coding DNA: TGCAGCGTCCCGGGTGGGGGAAGCTCCTACAATGAGCAGTTCTTC.